The T cell receptor (beta chain) under discussion was sequenced for a study of blood T cell repertoires in COVID-19. Across the study: The study drew acute and convalescent COVID-19 samples from the United States, Italy and Spain.

As handled by the study authors: Amplification with reference gene primers provided the estimates of nucleated cell counts. Sequencing was performed with immunoSEQ multiplex PCR; in TCRdb, only in-frame clones are kept and a portion is missing. Clone size and the V and J calls come from that table; the DNA yielded D and trimming. In the table there are some 90,000 clones, about 85% of which are singletons. The sequencing sample was made of peripheral blood. This TCR was sampled from a man aged 55-75 years with acute or convalescent COVID-19.

The CDR3 DNA sequence: TGCGCCAGCAGCCAAGATCCCTTGAGAGTAATAATGGATACGCAGTATTTT. This translates into CASSQDPLRVIMDTQYF. The chain recombines TRBV4-1 with TRBJ2-3; no definite D call. CDR3 length equals 17 residues. The V and J ends lost 0 bases and 6 bases respectively, with 19 bases between them. Germline V gene data show CDR1 as MGHRA and CDR2 as YSYEKL.